This T cell receptor (beta chain) was observed in a study of shared clonotypes between healthy human individuals (dated by TCRdb to the early 2020s). With regard to the full study: A couple of women and three men aged 18 to 49 years were included in the cohort. To estimate repertoire size and how much clonotypes are shared between individuals, the study performed deep sequencing of blood TCR repertoires from a few healthy adults. Between about 0.85 and 10 billion PBMCs per donor were obtained by leukapheresis. For each donor, three plates each were used for CD4 naive and CD4 memory, two plates were used for CD8 naive, and one plate was used for CD8 memory. To increase sequencing depth and limit assay-specific biases, TCR repertoire library preparation and sequencing were carried out by different laboratories using diverse techniques. The investigation overall reported the following: Sharing across a few donors was observed for around 5% of naive CD4, about 4% of naive CD8, 2.3% of memory CD4, and roughly 0.4% of memory CD8 clonotypes. Incomplete sequencing was indicated by rarefaction of sorted-subset datasets, despite the large sequencing depth. Naive subsets generally had larger estimated clonotype richness than memory subsets did. Only blood was sampled, and tissue TCR repertoires likely differ from those in blood. Clonotypes shared by all four sorted-subset donors showed higher generation probabilities than non-shared clonotypes. Pairwise subsampling led to the expectation that sequencing depth would affect the degree of clonotype sharing among donors. Because the study included a small number of donors, the genetic and exposure-history diversity represented was limited.

Notes on this clone: Its cognate antigen has yet to be identified. The input lacks base qualities; no much larger clone sits a single base away.

TCR CDR3 regions were amplified from genomic DNA by multiplex PCR using the deep immunoSEQ assay. For each cell subset, the extracted genomic DNA was distributed evenly across all wells of several immunoSEQ 96-well plates, and each plate served as one replicate. For sorted subsets, approximately 210 ng of genomic DNA, equivalent to 30,000 or so T cell genomes, went into each replicate PCR. Purified libraries were measured with a Qubit 3.0 fluorometer, size-checked on a Bioanalyzer 2100, and measured again with the KAPA Library Quantification kit. Every immunoSEQ 96-well plate was sequenced on a dedicated single-read 150-cycle Illumina NextSeq 550 flow cell. On the authors' methods: Because the immunoSEQ output included only junctional sequences and no quality scores, the filtering could not be the same as the filtering used for full-length reads. To assign V/J genes and CDR3, sequences were annotated using PyIR, a Python wrapper for IgBLAST v1.9, with IMGT germline references. Any read was removed if the V/J assignment was weak (E-value above 1e-6), the CDR3 was missing, or the read contained stop codons, out-of-frame junctions, or ambiguous translated residues. V3J clonotypes were defined as sequences sharing an identical inferred V gene, J gene, and CDR3 amino acid sequence. The percentage overlap between two repertoires was calculated by dividing the number of shared unique clonotypes by the size of the smaller repertoire. Three approaches were used to assess repertoire richness: RTK rarefaction, the Chao1 estimator, and Recon v2.1 estimates of unobserved clonotypes. Generation probabilities were computed with OLGA for all TCRbeta clonotypes obtained by the gDNA method from a few donors. Held by TCRdb, this immuneACCESS table contains in-frame sequences only and omits some clones. Under half of the omission traces to an unresolved V gene where checked; the cause of the rest is unknown. The D gene and trimming were derived from the DNA, and the V and J assignments and clone size from that table. The sample table holds hundreds of thousands of clones, of which roughly 96% were seen once. In total, the top ten clones hold approximately 0.11% of the sample.

CD8 naive samples consisted of CD45RO-negative cells that were positively selected for CCR7, yielding a CD45RA+CCR7+ population without TemRA cells. The donors were healthy, HIV-negative adults with no recently reported acute infections or vaccinations. Every donor was a Caucasian adult living in Nashville, Tennessee, USA. Blood was obtained by leukapheresis, after which PBMCs were separated by Ficoll-Histopaque density gradient centrifugation and cryopreserved in liquid nitrogen vapor phase. Analytical flow cytometry was used to check the purity and quantity of each magnetically sorted T cell population. Each sorted fraction had its genomic DNA isolated and then quantified by UV absorbance on a Nanodrop 2000c. This TCR was sampled from a woman younger than 45 in good health. The sequenced sample consisted of naive CD8+ T cells sorted from blood. According to the study, the label for this sample's cell subset or site signals: CD45RA+CCR7+.

CDR3 sequence: CASSEGPLNGENTGELFF. The DNA sequence reads TGTGCCAGCAGTGAAGGGCCGCTCAATGGGGAAAACACCGGGGAGCTGTTTTTT. The chain links TRBV25-1 with TRBJ2-2, with the identity of the D gene unclear. Trimming costs V 2 bases and J 2 bases, and their ends lie 18 bases apart. The CDR3 starts with the cysteine, ends with the phenylalanine, and has 18 residues. Of all the DNA, just the CDR3 is kept, 54 bases in frame from base 1. The germline V gene supplies CDR1 MGHDK and CDR2 SYGVNS.